This is a list of T cell receptor beta chains from one sample in a study of human T cells and chemical hapten exposure. A single record per CDR3 protein comes from TCRdb applying MiXCR to the RACE reads. Among roughly 38,000 distinct CDR3 sequences listed, roughly 12% were seen once. The sequencing here drew on whole blood, taken in connection with sensitization to the hapten diphenylcyclopropenone (DPC). The receptors stem from a woman aged 40 to 50 with alopecia areata. Some clones in this sample may be carry-over from other donors' samples. Each CDR3 is given with its conserved first and last residue. D genes are given only for firm matches. For some rows the clone size is stated as once, few or many, or as a class when expanded; others skip it.

TRBV5-1	TRBJ1-3	few	NA	TGCGCCAGCAGCACCCAGGACAGTACCTCTGGAAACACCATATATTTT	CASSTQDSTSGNTIYF
TRBV7-7	TRBJ1-5	many	TRBD1	TGTGCCAGCAGCGCTCGGACAGGGGATAGCAATCAGCCCCAGCATTTT	CASSARTGDSNQPQHF
TRBV18	TRBJ1-5	many	TRBD1	TGTGCCAGCCATACAGGGGGAAATCAGCCCCAGCATTTT	CASHTGGNQPQHF
TRBV2	TRBJ2-2	few	TRBD1	TGTGCCAGCAGTGCCACCGGGACAGGGAACACCGGGGAGCTGTTTTTT	CASSATGTGNTGELFF
TRBV7-2	TRBJ1-2	many	NA	TGTGCCAGCAGTAAAGACCCCCGCGGCTACACCTTC	CASSKDPRGYTF
TRBV6-4	TRBJ2-1	many	TRBD2	TGTGCCAGCAGTGCAGCGGGGGGGGCAGGTGAGCAGTTCTTC	CASSAAGGAGEQFF
TRBV2	TRBJ1-1	many	NA	TGTGCCAGCAGTGCGCAGGGCTCGGGCACTGAAGCTTTCTTT	CASSAQGSGTEAFF
TRBV29-1	TRBJ2-1	NA	NA	TGCAGCGTTGTAGGAGACAGAGACAATGAGCAGTTCTTC	CSVVGDRDNEQFF
TRBV30	TRBJ2-7	few	NA	TGTGCCTGGAGTGTAGGGGTCGGGAACGAGCAGTACTTC	CAWSVGVGNEQYF
TRBV27	TRBJ2-7	many	NA	TGTGCCAGCAGTGTTCAAGTGGGTTACGAGCAGTACTTC	CASSVQVGYEQYF
TRBV5-6	TRBJ2-1	few	NA	TGTGCCAGCAGCCTACGGGACTCCCCTTATGAGCAGTTCTTC	CASSLRDSPYEQFF
TRBV28	TRBJ1-4	NA	TRBD1	TGTGCCAGCAGTTTGCCACAGGGGGCAGGTGAAAAACTGTTTTTT	CASSLPQGAGEKLFF
TRBV7-8	TRBJ2-7	NA	NA	TGTGCCAGCAGCTTAGCGTGGGCCCGGGAGCAGTACTTC	CASSLAWAREQYF
TRBV6-2/TRBV6-3	TRBJ2-5	many	TRBD1	TGTGCCAGCAGTGGGACAGGTTCAAGCGGAGAGACCCAGTACTTC	CASSGTGSSGETQYF
TRBV7-2	TRBJ2-3	few	TRBD2	TGTGCCAGCAGCCTCCTAGCGGGGGGGATATCAGATACGCAGTATTTT	CASSLLAGGISDTQYF
TRBV7-6	TRBJ2-4	many	TRBD2	TGTGCCAGCAGCCTACTAGCGGGGGAAAACATTCAGTACTTC	CASSLLAGENIQYF
TRBV20-1	TRBJ2-7	few	NA	TGCAGTGCTAGAGATTGGGACCCCTACGAGCAGTACTTC	CSARDWDPYEQYF
TRBV5-1	TRBJ2-7	few	NA	TGCGCCAGCAGCTTGGGCGGGGACTACGAGCAGTACTTC	CASSLGGDYEQYF
TRBV9	TRBJ1-2	many	NA	TGTGCCAGCAGCGCAGCTTTCGGGGCGGTCTATGGCTACACCTTC	CASSAAFGAVYGYTF
TRBV20-1	TRBJ2-5	NA	TRBD1	TGCAGTGCTAGAGATTGGACAGGGGAGACCCAGTACTTC	CSARDWTGETQYF
TRBV5-6	TRBJ2-3	many	TRBD2	TGTGCCAGCAGCTTGTTAAACCCAGCGGGAGGCACAGATACGCAGTATTTT	CASSLLNPAGGTDTQYF
TRBV3-1	TRBJ1-6	NA	NA	TGTGCCAGCAGCCAAGGGTCAGGCAATAATTCACCCCTCCACTTT	CASSQGSGNNSPLHF
TRBV6-2/TRBV6-3	TRBJ2-1	few	TRBD1	TGTGCCAGCAGTAGGACAGGGAGCTTTCCTGAGCAGTTCTTC	CASSRTGSFPEQFF
TRBV2	TRBJ2-5	NA	TRBD1	TGTGCCAGCACCACAACCACAGGGGGCGTCGAGACCCAGTACTTC	CASTTTTGGVETQYF
TRBV28	TRBJ2-4	few	NA	TGTGCCAGCAGTTTATTAGGGAATGGCAAAAACATTCAGTACTTC	CASSLLGNGKNIQYF
TRBV29-1	TRBJ2-5	many	NA	TGCAGCACAAGGGCAGGGAAAGAGACCCAGTACTTC	CSTRAGKETQYF
TRBV5-1	TRBJ2-1	NA	TRBD2	TGCGCCAGCAGCTCCACCCCTAGCGGGGCGTCCTACAATGAGCAGTTCTTC	CASSSTPSGASYNEQFF
TRBV2	TRBJ1-3	NA	NA	TGTGCCAGCAGTGAAGGGGCAGGGGGAAACACCATATATTTT	CASSEGAGGNTIYF
TRBV29-1	TRBJ2-7	NA	NA	TGCAGCGTACTGGACAGTTCTGGTATAGAACAGTACTTC	CSVLDSSGIEQYF
TRBV28	TRBJ1-2	NA	NA	TGTGCCAGCAGTTTAGGAAAGTATGGCTACACCTTC	CASSLGKYGYTF
TRBV2	TRBJ2-7	NA	NA	TGTGCCAGCAGTGCACAAGTTGTCCACGAGCAGTACTTC	CASSAQVVHEQYF
TRBV7-9	TRBJ1-6	few	NA	TGTGCGAGCCTGGCGTCGAATAATTCACCCCTCCACTTT	CASLASNNSPLHF
TRBV20-1	TRBJ2-1	NA	TRBD2	TGCAGTGCTAGGACCCGGACAGCGGGAGGCTCCTACAATGAGCAGTTCTTC	CSARTRTAGGSYNEQFF
TRBV11-2	TRBJ2-1	NA	NA	TGTGCCAGCAGCCCGACCGGGGTGGGCAATGAGCAGTTCTTC	CASSPTGVGNEQFF
TRBV7-9	TRBJ2-1	many	NA	TGTGCCAGCAGAAAGGAGGGGGTTTACAATGAGCAGTTCTTC	CASRKEGVYNEQFF
TRBV7-9	TRBJ1-4	NA	NA	TGTGCCAGCAGCTGGGATAATGAAAAACTGTTTTTT	CASSWDNEKLFF